Below, 12 T cell receptor beta chains from the same sample are listed, as sequenced in a study of T cell changes during pregnancy in multiple sclerosis. Data came from immunoSEQ multiplex PCR; TCRdb stores just in-frame clones and leaves some out. The table records over 25,000 clones, roughly nine tenths of them present only once. Sequences were derived from CD8+ T cells from peripheral blood mononuclear cells, sampled before pregnancy. These receptors were collected from a female donor with multiple sclerosis, enrolled in a pregnancy study.

The chain couples TRBV6-5 to TRBJ1-1, with D unresolved. V dropped 2 bases and J dropped 4 bases, with 14 bases sitting between them. The CDR3 totals 15 residues. Germline-derived CDR1 and CDR2 are MNHEY and SVGAGI. The CDR3 spells CASSYTSWRGTEAFF. CDR3 coding DNA: TGTGCCAGCAGTTACACCTCATGGCGGGGCACTGAAGCTTTCTTT.

V gene TRBV6-1 combines with J gene TRBJ2-7; D unclear. This CDR3 comprises 12 residues. V was shortened by 2 bases and J by 3 bases, with 5 bases between the two germline ends. CDR1 MNHNS and CDR2 SASEGT come from the germline V gene. CDR3 DNA sequence: TGTGCCAGCAGTGAACGCGGCTACGAGCAGTACTTC. Its translation is CASSERGYEQYF.

Comments on this clone: The sample holds other DNA sequences that translate to the same CDR3. The chain uses TRBV9 and TRBJ1-1, with 8 bases matching TRBD1. The CDR3 runs to 13 residues. The germline V gene encodes CDR1 SGDLS and CDR2 YYNGEE. V shed 3 bases and J 2 bases; nucleotides not matched to a gene: 0. CDR3 in amino acids: CASSAGGNTEAFF. The CDR3 DNA follows: TGTGCCAGCAGCGCAGGGGGCAACACTGAAGCTTTCTTT.

The rearrangement uses TRBV5-6 and TRBJ2-7, with D perhaps TRBD1 (5 bases). This CDR3 comprises 15 residues. The V gene's germline CDR1 is SGHDT and CDR2 YYEEEE. The V and J ends lost 4 bases and 1 base respectively, with 15 bases between them. CDR3 DNA sequence: TGTGCCAGCAGCCCAATTGGGGCAGAATCCTACGAGCAGTACTTC. This translates into CASSPIGAESYEQYF.

V and J are TRBV9 and TRBJ1-2, with D unresolved. Trimming took 0 bases from V and 7 from J, leaving 7 bases between them. Germline V gene lookup returns CDR1 SGDLS and CDR2 YYNGEE. The CDR3 extends over 12 amino acids. The CDR3 DNA reads as TGTGCCAGCAGCGTAGGTAGTGGTGGCTACACCTTC. Translation gives CASSVGSGGYTF.

This clone is classed as medium-sized (0.01 to 0.1%). The V gene is TRBV7-6, the J gene TRBJ2-1, with 7 bases fitting TRBD1. The CDR3 loop spans 14 amino acids. Trimming at V came to 5 bases and at J to 6 bases, leaving 7 bases not matched to a gene. CDR1 and CDR2 from the germline V gene are SGHVS and FNYEAQ. CDR3 amino acids: CASSLYRGGNEQFF. The CDR3 bases are TGTGCCAGCAGCCTATACAGGGGCGGCAATGAGCAGTTCTTC.

CDR3: CAISGGSGGGYDEQFF. CDR3 sequence (DNA): TGTGCCATCAGTGGGGGAAGCGGGGGAGGTTACGATGAGCAGTTCTTC. The J gene is TRBJ2-1, the V gene TRBV10-3; 8 bases match TRBD2. V dropped 4 bases and J dropped 8; count of bases not matched to a gene: 13. The CDR3 runs to 16 residues. CDR1 and CDR2 from the germline V gene are ENHRY and SYGVKD.

J is TRBJ1-5 and V is TRBV19, with 7 bases aligning to TRBD1. Germline CDR1 and CDR2: LNHDA and SQIVND (reference sequence). V dropped 4 bases and J dropped 0; count of bases not matched to a gene: 12. This CDR3 has 18 amino acids. The CDR3 is CASSTPTTGVYSNQPQHF. The CDR3 DNA reads TGTGCCAGTAGTACCCCGACCACAGGGGTTTATAGCAATCAGCCCCAGCATTTT.

V usage is TRBV25-1 and J usage is TRBJ2-5, with unresolved D. V shed 2 bases and J shed 5 bases, with 9 bases lying between them. The CDR3 loop spans 13 amino acids. The germline V gene has CDR1 MGHDK and CDR2 SYGVNS. CDR3 amino acids: CASSENEVETQYF. As DNA, the CDR3 is TGTGCCAGCAGTGAAAATGAGGTGGAGACCCAGTACTTC.

The chain links TRBV6-5 to TRBJ1-5, with D tentatively TRBD1 (5 bases). The CDR3 consists of 12 residues. V was clipped by 8 bases and J by 7 bases, with 12 bases between them. CDR1 and CDR2 (germline): MNHEY, SVGAGI. The chain's CDR3 is CASGSGGQPQHF. The CDR3 bases are TGTGCCAGCGGCTCTGGGGGGCAGCCCCAGCATTTT.

V gene TRBV9 combines with J gene TRBJ2-1, with 7 positions matching TRBD1. CDR1 and CDR2 from the germline V gene are SGDLS and YYNGEE. Trimming removed 4 bases from V and 4 bases from J; junction bases left unmatched: 5. The CDR3 sequence is 14 residues long. DNA for the CDR3: TGTGCCAGCAGCACAGGGGAACCGTACAATGAGCAGTTCTTC. Its translation: CASSTGEPYNEQFF. The full variable domain, its missing parts supplied by reference TRBV9 and TRBJ2-1, is DSGVTQTPKHLITATGQRVTLRCSPRSGDLSVYWYQQSLDQGLQFLIQYYNGEERAKGNILERFSAQQFPDLHSELNLSSLELGDSALYFCASSTGEPYNEQFFGPGTRLTVL.

V gene TRBV4-1 combines with J gene TRBJ2-3, with a weak D call TRBD1 (6 bases). V lost 1 base and J 4 bases, leaving 9 bases between the germline ends. Germline V CDR1 and CDR2: MGHRA, YSYEKL. This CDR3 comprises 14 residues. This chain's CDR3 is CASSQGDIPDTQYF. CDR3 nucleotide sequence: TGCGCCAGCAGCCAAGGGGACATCCCAGATACGCAGTATTTT.